This T cell receptor beta chain comes out of a study of molecular identifiers for immune sequencing clone quantification. Study in general: RNA from around 20,000 or 100,000 naive CD8 cells was split five ways in replicates, with four sequenced.

Study results and limitations: Among around 970,000 naive cells, spiked Jurkat TCR RNA from a single cell was reportedly detectable. For effector cells, clones above 20 RNA copies held over 97% of molecules; for naive cells, under 1%.

MiXCR, run by TCRdb on the PCR reads, gives a single entry per CDR3 protein. This table has a few thousand distinct CDR3 sequences, approximately 18% appearing once. This clonotype is medium-sized within its sample. Its antigen is not identified. Naive CD8 T cells, phenotype CD8+CD4-CCR7+CD45RA+, were sorted. CDR1 is DFQATT, CDR2 SNEGSKA, per germline (reference sequence). The CDR3 loop spans 17 amino acids. Between the trimmed V and J ends, which lost 0 bases and 0 bases, there was a span of 15 bases. This chain connects TRBV20-1 to TRBJ2-1; D ambiguous. The sequenced sample consisted of naive CD8+ T cells from blood, with Jurkat cell RNA spiked in. The subset is: FACS-sorted CD8+CD4-CCR7+CD45RA+ naive T cells. This TCR was sampled from a human donor in good health. Some libraries in this study had Jurkat cell RNA spiked in. CDR3 protein: CSARDPVAVSSYNEQFF. CDR3 nucleotides: TGCAGTGCTAGAGATCCGGTGGCCGTCAGCTCCTACAATGAGCAGTTCTTC.